These T cell receptor beta chains were read from a single sample in a study of a mutant IDH1 vaccine in newly diagnosed glioma. Data came from immunoSEQ multiplex PCR; TCRdb stores just in-frame clones and leaves some out. Of fewer than 75,000 clones in the sample, about four fifths are singletons; the top ten hold about 9.4%. No antigen is known for these receptors. The sequences come from PBMCs, collected from a glioma patient whose treatment included an IDH1 peptide vaccine. These receptors were taken from a woman aged 45-60 years with glioma. CDR3s include the opening cysteine and the closing phenylalanine or tryptophan. A D gene is named only where the DNA matches it firmly. The listing skips clone size in some rows; elsewhere it reads once, few, many or a size class.

j_call	cdr3_length	v_call	d_call	clone_size	cdr3_nt	cdr3_aa
TRBJ2-7	15	TRBV6-6	.	.	TGTGCCAGCAGTTACCAGTCAAAGGGTGGAAGCGAGCAGTACTTC	CASSYQSKGGSEQYF
TRBJ2-2	14	TRBV7-2	TRBD2	.	TGTGCCAGTCGACTAGCGGGGGGGACCGGGGAGCTGTTTTTT	CASRLAGGTGELFF
TRBJ2-5	13	TRBV7-8	.	.	TGTGCCACCAAGACTAGACGTGAAGAGACCCAGTACTTC	CATKTRREETQYF
TRBJ1-2	13	TRBV7-6	TRBD1	.	TGTGCCAGCAGCCGGACAGGGGGAGGTGGCTACACCTTC	CASSRTGGGGYTF
TRBJ1-5	16	TRBV18	.	.	TGTGCCAGCTCTCCTCTGGGGGGTCAGGGAGGTCAGCCCCAGCATTTT	CASSPLGGQGGQPQHF
TRBJ2-3	14	TRBV6-1	TRBD2	.	TGTGCCAGCAAGGTGGGGGGGACCACAGATACGCAGTATTTT	CASKVGGTTDTQYF
TRBJ1-1	14	TRBV18	TRBD1	.	TGTGCCAGCCCGGGACAGGGACCGAACACTGAAGCTTTCTTT	CASPGQGPNTEAFF
TRBJ2-7	14	TRBV6-5	TRBD1	.	TGTGCCAGCGGAACAGGGGGAGTCTTGTACGAGCAGTACTTC	CASGTGGVLYEQYF
TRBJ2-7	15	TRBV6-6	.	once	TGTGCCAGCAGTTACAGTGGCAGTGGGGCCTACGAGCAGTACTTC	CASSYSGSGAYEQYF
TRBJ2-3	14	TRBV5-8	.	.	TGTGCCAGCAGCTTGGCCGGCCTCACAGATACGCAGTATTTT	CASSLAGLTDTQYF
TRBJ2-7	14	TRBV5-1	TRBD2	.	TGCGCCAGCAGATCAACTAGCGGCTCCTACGAGCAGTACTTC	CASRSTSGSYEQYF
TRBJ2-5	16	TRBV7-2	TRBD2	.	TGTGCCAGCACCCCTCGATATGCGGGACTAGCTGGGGCCCAGTACTTC	CASTPRYAGLAGAQYF
TRBJ2-4	14	TRBV15	.	.	TGTGCCACCAGCAGACGCGTCGGCGAAAACATTCAGTACTTC	CATSRRVGENIQYF
TRBJ1-2	15	TRBV4-3	TRBD1	.	TGCGCCAGCAGCCAAGATCCTGGACAGGGGGCTGGCTACACCTTC	CASSQDPGQGAGYTF
TRBJ1-1	16	TRBV5-1	.	.	TGCGCCAGCAGCAGCGGCGTGCAGGGTGAGAACACTGAAGCTTTCTTT	CASSSGVQGENTEAFF